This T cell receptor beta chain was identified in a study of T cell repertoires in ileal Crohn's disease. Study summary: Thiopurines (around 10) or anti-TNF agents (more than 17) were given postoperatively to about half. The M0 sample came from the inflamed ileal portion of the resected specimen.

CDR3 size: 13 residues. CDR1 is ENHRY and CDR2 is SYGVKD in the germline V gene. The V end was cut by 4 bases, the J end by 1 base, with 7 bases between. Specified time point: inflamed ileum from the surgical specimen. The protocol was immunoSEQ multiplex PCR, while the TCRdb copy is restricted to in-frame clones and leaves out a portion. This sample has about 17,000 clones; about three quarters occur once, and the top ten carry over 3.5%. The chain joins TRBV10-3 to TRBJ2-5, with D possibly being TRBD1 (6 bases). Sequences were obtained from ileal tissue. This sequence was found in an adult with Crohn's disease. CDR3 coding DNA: TGTGCCATCAGTGGGGACACCCAAGAGACCCAGTACTTC. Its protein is CAISGDTQETQYF.